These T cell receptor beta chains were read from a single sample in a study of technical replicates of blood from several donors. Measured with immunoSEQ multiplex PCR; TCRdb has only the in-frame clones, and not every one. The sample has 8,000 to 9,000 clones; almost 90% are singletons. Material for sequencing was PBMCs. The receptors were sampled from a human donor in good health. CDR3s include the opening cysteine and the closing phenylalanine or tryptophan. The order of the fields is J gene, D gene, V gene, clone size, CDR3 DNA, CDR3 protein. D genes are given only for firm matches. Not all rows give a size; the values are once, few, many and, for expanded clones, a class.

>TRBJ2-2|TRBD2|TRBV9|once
TGTGCCAGCAGCGTAGCGGGAGGGGGCACCGGGGAGCTGTTTTTT
CASSVAGGGTGELFF
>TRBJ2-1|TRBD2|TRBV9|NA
TGTGCCAGCAGCGCATCCGGGACTAGCGGGAGACGGAATGAGCAGTTCTTC
CASSASGTSGRRNEQFF
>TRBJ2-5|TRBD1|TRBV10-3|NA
TGTGCCATCAGTGAGTCCCAGGGGGAAGAGACCCAGTACTTC
CAISESQGEETQYF
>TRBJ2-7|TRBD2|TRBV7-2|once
TGTGCCAGCAGCCTCATAGGTGGGCTAGCGGTCGAGCAGTACTTC
CASSLIGGLAVEQYF
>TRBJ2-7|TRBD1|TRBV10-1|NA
TGCGCCAGCAGTGAAGGTGGGACAGGGTCGAGAGAGCAGTACTTC
CASSEGGTGSREQYF
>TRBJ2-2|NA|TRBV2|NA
TGTGCCAGCAGTGAACGAGCCGTCGCGAACACCGGGGAGCTGTTTTTT
CASSERAVANTGELFF
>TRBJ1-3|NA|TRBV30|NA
TGTGCCTGGGCCACATCAGACACCATATATTTT
CAWATSDTIYF
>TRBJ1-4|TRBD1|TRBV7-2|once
TGTGCCAGCAGCTTAGACAGGGGGGGTGAAAAACTGTTTTTT
CASSLDRGGEKLFF
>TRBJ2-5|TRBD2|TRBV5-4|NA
TGTGCCAGCAGCTCGGGACTAGCGCAAGAGACCCAGTACTTC
CASSSGLAQETQYF
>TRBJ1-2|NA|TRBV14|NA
TGTGCCAGCAGTCGGGACACTAACTATGGCTACACCTTC
CASSRDTNYGYTF
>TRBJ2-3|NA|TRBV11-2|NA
TGTGCCAGCAGCCGACTGATTAGCACAGATACGCAGTATTTT
CASSRLISTDTQYF
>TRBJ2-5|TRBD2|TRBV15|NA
TGTGCCACCAGCAGAGACGGAGCGGGAGGGCCCTATCAAGAGACCCAGTACTTC
CATSRDGAGGPYQETQYF
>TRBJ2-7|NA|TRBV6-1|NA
TGTGCCAGCAGTGAATCGTTCGGGTTCTACGAGCAGTACTTC
CASSESFGFYEQYF
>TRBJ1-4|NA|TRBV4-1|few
TGCGCCAGCAGCCTAACAACTAATGAAAAACTGTTTTTT
CASSLTTNEKLFF
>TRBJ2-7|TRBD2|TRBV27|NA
TGTGCCAGCAGTTTAACGGCTAGCGGACTCTACGAGCAGTACTTC
CASSLTASGLYEQYF
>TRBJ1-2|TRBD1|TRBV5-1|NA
TGCGCCAGCAGCTTTGGGACAGGGGGCGAGGGTGGCTACACCTTC
CASSFGTGGEGGYTF
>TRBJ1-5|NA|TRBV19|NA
TGTGCCAGTAGTGGGAGGTTGGCTCAGCCCCAGCATTTT
CASSGRLAQPQHF
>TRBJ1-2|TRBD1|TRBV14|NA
TGTGCCAGCAGCCAAGTGGGACAGGACATAGTCTATGGCTACACCTTC
CASSQVGQDIVYGYTF
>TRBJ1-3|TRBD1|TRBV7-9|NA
TGTGCCAGCAGCCTCCGGGACAGCTCTGGAAACACCATATATTTT
CASSLRDSSGNTIYF
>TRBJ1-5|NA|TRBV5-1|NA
TGCGCCAGCAGCGTGGTGTCAGGCGTTGAGCCCCAGCATTTT
CASSVVSGVEPQHF
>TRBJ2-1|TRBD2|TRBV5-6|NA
TGTGCCAGCAGGCCAAAAACTAGCGGGATGCGGCATGAGCAGTTCTTC
CASRPKTSGMRHEQFF
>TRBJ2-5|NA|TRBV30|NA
TGTGCCTGGAGTGTTGGAGCCAGCCAAGAGACCCAGTACTTC
CAWSVGASQETQYF
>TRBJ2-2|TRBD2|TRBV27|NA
TGTGCCAGCAGTCCCGGACTAGCGGGAGTAGCCGGGGAGCTGTTTTTT
CASSPGLAGVAGELFF
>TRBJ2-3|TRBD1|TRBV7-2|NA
TGTGCCAGCAGCATGACAGGGGGAGATACGCAGTATTTT
CASSMTGGDTQYF
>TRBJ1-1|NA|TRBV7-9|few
TGTGCCAGCAGATATGGACAGTCGAACACTGAAGCTTTCTTT
CASRYGQSNTEAFF
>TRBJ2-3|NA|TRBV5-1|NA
TGCGCCAGCAGCTTGACCGGGATTAGTCCCACAGATACGCAGTATTTT
CASSLTGISPTDTQYF
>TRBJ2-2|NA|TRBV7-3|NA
TGTGCCAGCAGCTTAACCCTACACACCGGGGAGCTGTTTTTT
CASSLTLHTGELFF
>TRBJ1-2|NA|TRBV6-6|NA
TGTGCCAGCAGTTATGGGGACACCTATGGCTACACCTTC
CASSYGDTYGYTF
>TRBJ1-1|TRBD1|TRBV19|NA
TGTGCCAGTAAGGCGACAGGGGGCGGCACTGAAGCTTTCTTT
CASKATGGGTEAFF
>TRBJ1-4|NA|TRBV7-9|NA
TGTGCCAGCAGCTTTAGCTCTGCGGGTGAAAAACTGTTTTTT
CASSFSSAGEKLFF
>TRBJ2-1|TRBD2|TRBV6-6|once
TGTGCCAGCAGTCAGGGGACTAGCGCGAATGAGCAGTTCTTC
CASSQGTSANEQFF
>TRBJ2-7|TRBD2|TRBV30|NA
TGTGCCTGGAGTGGGGAGCGGGGGAGCTCCTACGAGCAGTACTTC
CAWSGERGSSYEQYF
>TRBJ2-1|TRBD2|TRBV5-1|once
TGCGCCAGCAGCTTGGCCGGAAGGACTAGCGGCTACAATGAGCAGTTCTTC
CASSLAGRTSGYNEQFF